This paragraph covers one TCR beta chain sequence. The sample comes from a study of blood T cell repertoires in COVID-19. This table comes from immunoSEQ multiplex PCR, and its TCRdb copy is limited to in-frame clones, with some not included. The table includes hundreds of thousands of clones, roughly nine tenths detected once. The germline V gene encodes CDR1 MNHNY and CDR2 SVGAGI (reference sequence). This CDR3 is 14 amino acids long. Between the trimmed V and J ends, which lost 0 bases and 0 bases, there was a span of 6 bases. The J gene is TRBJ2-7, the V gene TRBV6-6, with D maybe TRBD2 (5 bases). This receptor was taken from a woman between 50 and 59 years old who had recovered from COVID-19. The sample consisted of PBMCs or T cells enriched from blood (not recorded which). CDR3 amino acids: CASSYSTNSYEQYF. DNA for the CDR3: TGTGCCAGCAGTTACTCGACTAACTCCTACGAGCAGTACTTC.